Below, 15 T cell receptor beta chains from the same sample are listed, as sequenced in a study of T cells after somatic rescue of genetic block. Libraries were prepared by immunoSEQ multiplex PCR; TCRdb keeps only in-frame clonotypes and omits some of them. The sample carries about 72,000 clones, roughly 93% recorded once. The sample comprised peripheral blood mononuclear cells (PBMCs). The receptor source for this set is a man between 25 and 39 years old.

This clone has only a few counts. CDR3 region: CASSDFSGGYNEQFF. In DNA, the CDR3 is TGCGCCAGCAGTGATTTCAGCGGGGGGTACAATGAGCAGTTCTTC. This chain connects TRBV10-2 to TRBJ2-1; 9 bases fit TRBD2. Germline CDR1 is WSHSY and CDR2 is SAAADI. The V gene end was trimmed by 3 bases and the J gene end by 4 bases; junction bases not matched to a gene: 4. CDR3 length: 15 residues.

The chain is built from TRBV5-6 and TRBJ1-4, with D unresolved. V shed 6 bases and J shed 0 bases, with 21 bases lying between them. Per the germline V gene, CDR1 is SGHDT and CDR2 is YYEEEE. This CDR3 region has 18 residues. CDR3 nucleotide sequence: TGTGCCAGCACCCTCCTCAGACGGTCTTCTGCAACTAATGAAAAACTGTTTTTT. Its translation: CASTLLRRSSATNEKLFF.

The CDR3 sequence: CASSLNQETQYF. CDR3 nucleotide sequence: TGTGCCAGCAGCTTGAACCAAGAGACCCAGTACTTC. V and J are TRBV5-4 and TRBJ2-5; no definite D call. V lost 1 base to trimming and J lost 0 bases, with 1 base between them. Germline-derived CDR1 and CDR2 are SGHNT and YYREEE (reference sequence). The CDR3 loop spans 12 amino acids.

This clone was seen a handful of times. CDR3 nucleotides: TGTGCCAGCAGTTCGGGACTAGACACAGATACGCAGTATTTT. This encodes CASSSGLDTDTQYF. The chain has TRBV27 and TRBJ2-3, with 8 bases matching TRBD2. The CDR3 extends over 14 amino acids. Per germline, CDR1 MNHEY and CDR2 SMNVEV (reference sequence). V lost 4 bases to trimming and J lost 2 bases; unmatched junction nucleotides: 2.

With respect to this clone: Germline and junction disagree at one end, which may indicate a read error. The V call is TRBV28, the J call TRBJ2-5; D is uncertain. The CDR3 contains 13 residues. Germline V gives CDR1 MDHEN, CDR2 SYDVKM. CDR3 sequence reads: CASNSNAQKTQYF. In nucleotides, the CDR3 is TGTGCCAGCAACTCCAACGCCCAAAAGACCCAGTACTTC.

The chain joins TRBV10-1 to TRBJ1-1, with D hard to call. Trimming took 3 bases from V and 2 from J, leaving 13 bases between them. From germline, CDR1 is WNHNN and CDR2 SYGVQD (reference sequence). This CDR3 comprises 15 residues. CDR3 protein: CASSEVAEENTEAFF. CDR3 coding DNA: TGCGCCAGCAGTGAAGTGGCCGAGGAAAACACTGAAGCTTTCTTT.

V gene TRBV28 combines with J gene TRBJ2-5; maybe TRBD2 (6 bases). Germline V lookup: CDR1 MDHEN, CDR2 SYDVKM. V was trimmed by 6 bases and J by 1 base, leaving 18 bases between them. The CDR3 runs 16 residues. The CDR3 DNA is TGTGCCAGCAGCCCCGGCTGGGCGGGATCCCAAGAGACCCAGTACTTC. Amino acid sequence: CASSPGWAGSQETQYF.

The V gene is TRBV6-6, the J gene TRBJ2-4; 8 positions agree with TRBD1. V lost 7 bases to trimming and J lost 8 bases; unmatched junction nucleotides: 10. Germline V CDR1 and CDR2: MNHNY, SVGAGI (reference sequence). The CDR3 extends over 14 amino acids. CDR3 in DNA: TGTGCCAGCACCCGGACAGGGAGAAAAGACATTCAGTACTTC. It specifies CASTRTGRKDIQYF.

CDR3: CASSPGPIYGYTF. The CDR3 DNA follows: TGTGCCAGCAGCCCGGGACCGATATATGGCTACACCTTC. This chain connects TRBV13 to TRBJ1-2; tentatively, D is TRBD1 (5 bases). V lost 5 bases to trimming and J lost 5 bases, with 12 bases between them. Germline CDR1 and CDR2: PRHDT and FYEKMQ (reference sequence). The CDR3 sequence is 13 residues long.

The V and J genes are TRBV21-1 and TRBJ2-3; TRBD1 reflects the table's D call only, with no check against the DNA. TRBV21-1 is a known pseudogene. This CDR3 comprises 15 residues. The CDR3 sequence is CASSKNGQSTDTQYF. The DNA for the CDR3 is TGTGCCAGCAGCAAGAATGGGCAATCCACAGATACGCAGTATTTT.

The rearrangement uses TRBV6-1 and TRBJ2-3; D might be TRBD1 or TRBD2, each matching 6 bases. The CDR3 is 13 residues long. V was cut by 7 bases and J by 6 bases, with 14 bases left in between. Germline V gene lookup returns CDR1 MNHNS and CDR2 SASEGT. CDR3 nucleotides: TGTGCCAGCATTACGACTAGGGGGGATACGCAGTATTTT. Its translation is CASITTRGDTQYF.

The chain carries TRBV30 and TRBJ2-2, with D maybe TRBD1 (6 bases). The CDR3 totals 14 residues. The V and J ends lost 8 bases and 1 base respectively, with 14 bases between them. Germline values: CDR1 GTSNPN, CDR2 SVGIG (reference sequence). For the CDR3, the DNA is TGTGCCGGGAAGACAGGAAAGAACACCGGGGAGCTGTTTTTT. The encoded protein is CAGKTGKNTGELFF.

The rearrangement uses TRBV7-2 and TRBJ2-1; D is perhaps TRBD1 (6 bases). The CDR3 runs 15 residues. V was cut by 4 bases and J by 1 base, with 11 bases left in between. CDR1 and CDR2 (germline): SGHTA, FQGNSA. The CDR3 protein is CASSSQGSSYNEQFF. The DNA for the CDR3 is TGTGCCAGCAGCTCACAGGGTTCTTCCTACAATGAGCAGTTCTTC.

This chain joins TRBV28 and TRBJ2-7, with TRBD1 matching 7 bases. Germline loops: CDR1 MDHEN, CDR2 SYDVKM. The CDR3 consists of 15 residues. J was trimmed by 0 bases and V by 8 bases; bases with no gene match: 10. CDR3 sequence reads: CASSRPGQSSYEQYF. In nucleotides, the CDR3 is TGTGCCAGCTCACGACCGGGACAGTCCTCCTACGAGCAGTACTTC. Drawing the rest from reference TRBV28 and TRBJ2-7, the complete variable domain is DVKVTQSSRYLVKRTGEKVFLECVQDMDHENMFWYRQDPGLGLRLIYFSYDVKMKEKGDIPEGYSVSREKKERFSLILESASTNQTSMYLCASSRPGQSSYEQYFGPGTRLTVT.

The gene calls are TRBV5-5 and TRBJ1-5, with D unresolved. The V gene lost 0 bases and the J gene lost 0 bases, with 7 bases spanning the gap. The CDR3 spans 15 residues. Germline V gives CDR1 SGHKS, CDR2 YYEKEE (reference sequence). CDR3 residues: CASSLGPTSNQPQHF. The CDR3 nucleotides read TGTGCCAGCAGCTTGGGGCCCACTAGCAATCAGCCCCAGCATTTT.